A selection of T cell receptor beta chains follows, all from one sample in a study of T cell repertoires in cytomegalovirus infection. TCRdb re-analysed the reads in MiXCR, keeping a single row per CDR3 protein. The data contain approximately 120,000 distinct CDR3 sequences, over 25% of them singletons. No antigens are known for them. This sample comprised CD8+ T cells from cultured PBMCs, obtained from culture after CMV antigen stimulation. The source of these receptors is a human donor in good health (CMV status not recorded). Some clones in this sample may be carry-over from other donors' samples. Each CDR3 is given with its conserved first and last residue. The D gene is left open where the match is weak. The size field is filled for only some rows; it gives once, few, many or a size class.

d_gene | j_gene | abundance | v_gene | CDR3aa | CDR3nt
TRBD1 | TRBJ2-7 | few | TRBV12-3/TRBV12-4 | CASSSSGGRGIEQYF | TGTGCCAGCAGTTCATCAGGGGGTCGTGGAATCGAGCAGTACTTC
- | TRBJ1-5 | - | TRBV19 | CASGRLNYQPQHF | TGTGCCAGTGGCAGGCTGAACTATCAGCCCCAGCATTTT
TRBD1 | TRBJ1-5 | few | TRBV4-3 | CASSHDHIGQGKDQPQHF | TGCGCCAGCAGCCACGACCATATCGGACAGGGTAAGGATCAGCCCCAGCATTTT
- | TRBJ1-5 | - | TRBV5-6 | CASSFIQSNQPQHF | TGTGCCAGCAGCTTTATACAGAGCAATCAGCCCCAGCATTTT
- | TRBJ1-6 | - | TRBV7-8 | CASSFPRTEPTSAIDSPLHF | TGTGCCAGCAGCTTCCCTCGGACAGAGCCCACCTCAGCTATAGATTCACCCCTCCACTTT
TRBD2 | TRBJ2-3 | - | TRBV20-1 | CSATGTSRGGTDTQYF | TGCAGTGCTACGGGGACTAGCAGAGGGGGCACAGATACGCAGTATTTT
- | TRBJ2-7 | - | TRBV2 | CASRVAPVYEQYF | TGTGCCAGCAGGGTAGCGCCCGTCTACGAGCAGTACTTC
- | TRBJ2-3 | once | TRBV2 | CASSEGHPLSTDTQYF | TGTGCCAGCAGTGAAGGCCATCCGTTGAGCACAGATACGCAGTATTTT
- | TRBJ2-7 | many | TRBV20-1 | CSARAWTGDEQYF | TGCAGTGCTAGAGCCTGGACGGGCGACGAGCAGTACTTC
- | TRBJ2-7 | - | TRBV5-6 | CASSLDVGEKNEQYF | TGTGCCAGCAGCTTGGACGTCGGGGAAAAGAACGAGCAGTACTTC
TRBD2 | TRBJ2-1 | - | TRBV6-2/TRBV6-3 | CASRTSNSGVLNEQFF | TGTGCCAGCAGGACATCCAACAGCGGGGTTCTCAATGAGCAGTTCTTC
- | TRBJ2-1 | - | TRBV6-4 | CASSDAPAGHEQFF | TGTGCCAGCAGTGACGCTCCGGCGGGACATGAGCAGTTCTTC
- | TRBJ1-1 | - | TRBV4-1 | CASSQDVYGSADRSVNTEAFF | TGCGCCAGCAGCCAAGATGTGTATGGGTCAGCCGACCGTTCAGTGAACACTGAAGCTTTCTTT
- | TRBJ2-5 | few | TRBV2 | CASREGETQYF | TGTGCCAGCAGAGAAGGAGAGACCCAGTACTTC
- | TRBJ1-2 | - | TRBV15 | CATSDPPGYGYTF | TGTGCCACCTCCGACCCCCCAGGCTATGGCTACACCTTC
- | TRBJ1-6 | few | TRBV4-1 | CASSQDPFPDDNSPLHF | TGCGCCAGCAGCCAAGATCCGTTTCCAGACGATAATTCACCCCTCCACTTT
- | TRBJ2-3 | few | TRBV7-3 | CASSPWGELPTDTQYF | TGTGCCAGCAGCCCTTGGGGGGAGCTCCCCACAGATACGCAGTATTTT
- | TRBJ1-2 | - | TRBV28 | CASMERDTELAGYTF | TGTGCCAGCATGGAACGGGACACGGAATTGGCTGGCTACACCTTC
- | TRBJ2-2 | few | TRBV7-2 | CASSRDTGEAGELFF | TGTGCCAGCAGCCGTGACACAGGGGAGGCCGGGGAGCTGTTTTTT
- | TRBJ1-2 | once | TRBV5-3 | CASSNGGGGGYGYTF | TGTGCCAGCAGCAACGGGGGTGGTGGTGGCTATGGCTACACCTTC
- | TRBJ1-1 | many | TRBV7-2 | CASSFVRSTEAFF | TGTGCCAGCAGCTTCGTCAGGAGCACTGAAGCTTTCTTT
TRBD2 | TRBJ2-4 | few | TRBV7-2 | CASSIDRLAGAKNIQYF | TGTGCCAGCAGCATAGATCGACTAGCAGGGGCCAAAAACATTCAGTACTTC
- | TRBJ1-1 | few | TRBV6-5 | CASSYFGGDEAFF | TGTGCCAGCAGTTACTTCGGGGGGGACGAAGCTTTCTTT
- | TRBJ2-1 | - | TRBV12-3/TRBV12-4 | CASSFWVSTPNEQFF | TGTGCCAGCAGTTTTTGGGTGTCGACCCCCAATGAGCAGTTCTTC
- | TRBJ1-1 | - | TRBV18 | CASSLDGGTAAFF | TGTGCCAGCTCGCTTGATGGGGGAACGGCAGCTTTCTTT
TRBD2 | TRBJ2-5 | - | TRBV5-1 | CASSLDTSGEYQETQYF | TGCGCCAGCAGCTTGGATACTAGCGGAGAATACCAAGAGACCCAGTACTTC
- | TRBJ2-1 | - | TRBV10-3 | CAISGQGGLSSYNEQFF | TGTGCCATCAGTGGGCAGGGGGGATTGAGCTCCTACAATGAGCAGTTCTTC
TRBD2 | TRBJ2-7 | - | TRBV7-4 | CASSLEAGGQLEQYF | TGTGCCAGCAGCTTAGAGGCGGGGGGCCAGCTCGAGCAGTACTTC
TRBD1 | TRBJ2-7 | - | TRBV6-5 | CASSYLSGTGPHEQYF | TGTGCCAGCAGTTACTTATCCGGGACAGGGCCCCACGAGCAGTACTTC
TRBD1 | TRBJ1-4 | many | TRBV7-6 | CASRSGQGADEKLFF | TGTGCCAGCAGGTCGGGACAGGGGGCTGATGAAAAACTGTTTTTT
- | TRBJ1-1 | - | TRBV19 | CASTIGPPEGVPNTEAFF | TGTGCCAGTACTATAGGGCCTCCCGAGGGAGTACCGAACACTGAAGCTTTCTTT
TRBD2 | TRBJ2-3 | few | TRBV5-6 | CASSTGTSGGQDTQYF | TGTGCCAGCAGCACCGGGACTAGCGGGGGACAAGATACGCAGTATTTT
- | TRBJ2-1 | few | TRBV19 | CASSWGDTYNEQFF | TGTGCCAGTAGTTGGGGGGACACTTACAATGAGCAGTTCTTC
TRBD1 | TRBJ1-2 | - | TRBV7-9 | CASSLGRGQGTYGYTF | TGTGCCAGCAGCTTAGGACGGGGACAGGGGACATATGGCTACACCTTC
- | TRBJ2-1 | - | TRBV7-2 | CASSFWSSERNEQFF | TGTGCCAGCAGCTTCTGGTCTTCAGAGAGAAATGAGCAGTTCTTC
- | TRBJ2-7 | many | TRBV5-8 | CASSFLDTLLYSYEQYF | TGTGCCAGCAGCTTTCTGGACACCTTATTATACTCCTACGAGCAGTACTTC
TRBD2 | TRBJ2-5 | - | TRBV7-9 | CASSRNGGGGQETQYF | TGTGCCAGCAGCCGCAACGGGGGGGGCGGCCAAGAGACCCAGTACTTC
TRBD1 | TRBJ2-5 | many | TRBV7-9 | CASSLVDRGLQETQYF | TGTGCCAGCAGCTTGGTGGACAGGGGCCTCCAAGAGACCCAGTACTTC
TRBD1 | TRBJ2-7 | - | TRBV7-9 | CASSFRDRSFDEQYF | TGTGCCAGCAGCTTTCGGGACAGGTCCTTCGACGAGCAGTACTTC
- | TRBJ2-1 | - | TRBV20-1 | CSARAGDRAYNEQFF | TGCAGTGCCCGGGCCGGAGACAGAGCCTACAATGAGCAGTTCTTC
- | TRBJ2-5 | - | TRBV27 | CASSPTPSRGETQYF | TGTGCCAGCAGTCCAACCCCGTCAAGAGGGGAGACCCAGTACTTC